This T cell receptor beta chain was retrieved from a study of control samples from healthy donors and cancer patients. This table comes from immunoSEQ multiplex PCR, and its TCRdb copy is limited to in-frame clones, with some not included. The table lists over 150,000 clones, nearly 90% of them singletons. The CDR3 extends over 13 amino acids. Trimming removed 6 bases from V and 3 bases from J, with 9 bases in between. Germline V lookup: CDR1 MDHEN, CDR2 SYDVKM. The chain recombines TRBV28 with TRBJ1-5; D gene uncertain. The specimen was blood. This receptor was identified in a woman aged 50 to 65 in good health. The CDR3 loop reads CASSTHDNQPQHF. The CDR3 DNA follows: TGTGCCAGCAGCACCCACGACAATCAGCCCCAGCATTTT.